Included here is one TCR beta chain sequence, with context. Its antigen remains unknown. The data stem from a study of graft-versus-host responses after intestinal transplantation. Across the study: Multivisceral, liver-intestinal, or isolated intestinal grafts were transplanted into recipients. Every recipient had anti-thymocyte globulin induction and 2 to 4 years of tacrolimus plus steroids. Findings of the study overall: Individuals carrying graft-donor T cell macrochimerism showed high graft-versus-host to host-versus-graft clonal ratios in allografts. Among recipient marrow samples, GvH clones were found; some appeared first in ileum or blood.

Repertoires were generated with immunoSEQ multiplex PCR, while TCRdb's copy carries only in-frame clones and drops some. The sample carries 98,000 or so clones, about 82% recorded once. This CDR3 comprises 15 residues. From germline, CDR1 is MNHEY and CDR2 SMNVEV (reference sequence). V lost 0 bases to trimming and J lost 1 base, with 9 bases between them. The clonotype was recovered from a human patient who received an intestinal transplant, so some T cells may come from the graft donor. The rearrangement joins TRBV27 to TRBJ2-5, with unresolved D. Sequenced material: PBMCs, taken 255 days after intestinal transplant. CDR3 region: CASSLSPWPQETQYF. The DNA for the CDR3 is TGTGCCAGCAGTTTATCTCCCTGGCCCCAAGAGACCCAGTACTTC.